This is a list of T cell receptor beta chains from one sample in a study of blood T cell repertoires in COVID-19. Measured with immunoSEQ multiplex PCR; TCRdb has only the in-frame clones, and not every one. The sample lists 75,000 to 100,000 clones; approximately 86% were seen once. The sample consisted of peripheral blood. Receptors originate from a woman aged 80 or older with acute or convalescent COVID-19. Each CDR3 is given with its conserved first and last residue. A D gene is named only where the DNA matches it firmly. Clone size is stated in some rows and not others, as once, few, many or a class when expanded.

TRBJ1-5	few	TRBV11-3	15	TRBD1	TGTGCCAGCAGCTTAGAAGGACAGGGAGGCCAGCCCCAGCATTTT	CASSLEGQGGQPQHF
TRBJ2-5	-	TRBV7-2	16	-	TGTGCCAGCAGCCCGCTTCTGGGCCAGTACCAAGAGACCCAGTACTTC	CASSPLLGQYQETQYF
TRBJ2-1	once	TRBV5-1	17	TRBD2	TGCGCCAGCAGCTTGGTGGCCTCTAGCGGGGGGTACAATGAGCAGTTCTTC	CASSLVASSGGYNEQFF
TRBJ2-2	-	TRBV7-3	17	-	TGTGCCAGCAGCCCTTCAGGGGTGCAGGGGAACACCGGGGAGCTGTTTTTT	CASSPSGVQGNTGELFF
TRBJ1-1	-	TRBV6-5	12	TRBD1	TGTGCCAGCAGGCAGGGGGACTCTGAAGCTTTCTTT	CASRQGDSEAFF
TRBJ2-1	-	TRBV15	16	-	TGTGCCACCAGCAGAGGTGATCCTGGGCCACTCAATGAGCAGTTCTTC	CATSRGDPGPLNEQFF
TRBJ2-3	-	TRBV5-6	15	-	TGTGCCAGCAGAATCCGGGACTGGAGGACAGATACGCAGTATTTT	CASRIRDWRTDTQYF
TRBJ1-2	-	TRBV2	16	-	TGTGCCAGCAGCCTGGAGCGGGGAGTATCTAACTATGGCTACACCTTC	CASSLERGVSNYGYTF
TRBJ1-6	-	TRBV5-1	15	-	TGCGCCAGCAGCTTGGGGACATCTGATAATTCACCCCTCCACTTT	CASSLGTSDNSPLHF
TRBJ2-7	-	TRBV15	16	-	TGTGCCACCAGCAGAGGCCGCGGTAGGGAGCCCTACGAGCAGTACTTC	CATSRGRGREPYEQYF
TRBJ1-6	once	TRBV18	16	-	TGTGCCAGCTCACCCAGGCGGGCAGAGAATAATTCACCCCTCCACTTT	CASSPRRAENNSPLHF
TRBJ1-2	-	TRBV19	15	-	TGTGCCAGTAGTATAGATTCAGGAACGACGTATGGCTACACCTTC	CASSIDSGTTYGYTF
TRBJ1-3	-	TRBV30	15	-	TGTGCCTGGAGTGTGGGGCAGTACTCTGGAAACACCATATATTTT	CAWSVGQYSGNTIYF
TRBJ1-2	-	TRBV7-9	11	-	TGTGCCAGCAGCGAGGTAGATGGCTACACCTTC	CASSEVDGYTF
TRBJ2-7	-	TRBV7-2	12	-	TGTGCCAGCAGCCACGGGGACTACGAGCAGTACTTC	CASSHGDYEQYF
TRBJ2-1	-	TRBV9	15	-	TGTGCCAGCAGCGTAGGGGACATTTCCTACAATGAGCAGTTCTTC	CASSVGDISYNEQFF
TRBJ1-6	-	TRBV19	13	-	TGTGCCAGTAGTATCAAAAGGGACACACCCCTCCACTTT	CASSIKRDTPLHF
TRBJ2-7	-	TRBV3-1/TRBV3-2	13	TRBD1	TGTGCCAGCAGCGCCGAGACAGGGGATTTCTCGTACTTC	CASSAETGDFSYF
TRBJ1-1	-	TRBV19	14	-	TGTGCCAGTAGTATAGTTGCGGCGAACACTGAAGCTTTCTTT	CASSIVAANTEAFF
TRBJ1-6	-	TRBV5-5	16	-	TGTGCCAGCAGCCTCCCGTTGGGCGGAGGTAATTCACCCCTCCACTTT	CASSLPLGGGNSPLHF
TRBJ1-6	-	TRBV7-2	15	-	TGTGCCAGCAGCGTACAGGGCCCCTATAATTCACCCCTCCACTTT	CASSVQGPYNSPLHF
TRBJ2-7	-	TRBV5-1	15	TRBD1	TGCGCCAGCAGCTTGGCCGGGACAGCCATCTACGAGCAGTACTTC	CASSLAGTAIYEQYF
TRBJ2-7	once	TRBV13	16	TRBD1	TGTGCCAGCAGCTTAACCGGGGACAGGGGGACCTACGAGCAGTACTTC	CASSLTGDRGTYEQYF
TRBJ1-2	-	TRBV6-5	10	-	TGTGCCAGCCGGACAGTAGGCTACACCTTC	CASRTVGYTF
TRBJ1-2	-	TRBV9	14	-	TGTGCCAGCAGCGCTAGGGGGGGTAACTATGGCTACACCTTC	CASSARGGNYGYTF
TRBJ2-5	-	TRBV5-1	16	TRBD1	TGCGCCAGCAGCAGAGGACAGGGGGCATTCCAAGAGACCCAGTACTTC	CASSRGQGAFQETQYF
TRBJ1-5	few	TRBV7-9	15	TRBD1	TGTGCCAGCAGCTTCGGACAGGGGGTTAATCAGCCCCAGCATTTT	CASSFGQGVNQPQHF
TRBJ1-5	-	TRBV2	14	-	TGTGCCAGCAGTGCAGGGAATAGCAATCAGCCCCAGCATTTT	CASSAGNSNQPQHF